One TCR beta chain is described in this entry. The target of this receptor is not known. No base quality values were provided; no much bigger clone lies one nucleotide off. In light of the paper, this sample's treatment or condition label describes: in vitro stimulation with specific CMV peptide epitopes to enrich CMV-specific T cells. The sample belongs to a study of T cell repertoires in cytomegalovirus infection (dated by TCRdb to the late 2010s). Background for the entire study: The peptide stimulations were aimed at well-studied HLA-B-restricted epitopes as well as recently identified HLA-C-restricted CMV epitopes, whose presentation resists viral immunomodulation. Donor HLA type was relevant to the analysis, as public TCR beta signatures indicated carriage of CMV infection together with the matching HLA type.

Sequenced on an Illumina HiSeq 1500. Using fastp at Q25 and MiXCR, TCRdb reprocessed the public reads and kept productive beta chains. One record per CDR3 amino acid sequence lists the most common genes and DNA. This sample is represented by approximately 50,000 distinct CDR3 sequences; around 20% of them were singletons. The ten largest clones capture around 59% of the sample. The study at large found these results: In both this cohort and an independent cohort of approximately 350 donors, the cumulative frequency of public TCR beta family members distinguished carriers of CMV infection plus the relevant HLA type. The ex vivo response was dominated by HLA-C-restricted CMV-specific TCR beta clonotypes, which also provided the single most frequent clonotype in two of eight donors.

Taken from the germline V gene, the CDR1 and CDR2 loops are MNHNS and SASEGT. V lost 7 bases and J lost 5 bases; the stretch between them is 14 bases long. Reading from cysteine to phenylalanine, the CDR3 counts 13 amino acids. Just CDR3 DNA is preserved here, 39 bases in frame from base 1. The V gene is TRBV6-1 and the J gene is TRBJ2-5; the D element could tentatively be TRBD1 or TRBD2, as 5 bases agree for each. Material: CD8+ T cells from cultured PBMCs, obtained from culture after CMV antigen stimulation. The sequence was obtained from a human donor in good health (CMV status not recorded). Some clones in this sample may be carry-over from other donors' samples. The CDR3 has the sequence CASISGWGETQYF. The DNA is TGTGCCAGCATATCGGGTTGGGGGGAGACCCAGTACTTC.